A single TCR beta chain is shown here with its context. Its antigen is unknown. The V and J ends lost 3 bases and 0 bases respectively, with 17 bases between them. CDR3 length: 17 amino acids. Germline CDR1 reads WNHNN; CDR2 reads SYGVQD (reference sequence). The entry originates in a study of cytomegalovirus exposure and HLA in healthy donors. Study-level findings and limits: Apart from CMV serostatus, no immune exposure information was available. Most TCR sequences were seen very rarely across donors, but some public TCRs occurred in many. Among the sequence variants, a highly shared cluster was likely an artifact of sequencing.

PCR amplification relied on 60 Vbeta primers (plus 13 Jbeta primers). Sequenced by immunoSEQ multiplex PCR; TCRdb stores in-frame clones only, minus some. The sample consists of about 62,000 clones, approximately 75% of them appearing once. The J gene is TRBJ1-1, the V gene TRBV10-1; D remains unclear. Specimen: PBMCs. This receptor was identified in a woman in her thirties in good health and CMV-seronegative. The CDR3 region is CASSEHEQPFMNTEAFF. CDR3 in DNA: TGCGCCAGCAGTGAACACGAACAGCCCTTCATGAACACTGAAGCTTTCTTT.